A single sample is the source of the 31 T cell receptor beta chains below, sequenced in a study of blood T cells in healthy people across ages. A sample-barcoded 5' primer and a J-beta primer mix were used in a second PCR of roughly 7 to 11 cycles. From the 5' RACE reads, TCRdb called clonotypes with MiXCR, one entry per CDR3 protein. Of hundreds of thousands of distinct CDR3 sequences listed, around 48% are singletons. Input material: blood. These receptors were collected from a woman in her sixties in good health.

This clonotype has only a few counts. CDR3 bases: TGCAGTGCTAGCGGGCCGGGGAGGAACAATGAGCAGTTCTTC. The encoded protein is CSASGPGRNNEQFF. The chain couples TRBV20-1 to TRBJ2-1; a possible D gene is TRBD2 (6 bases). Trimming removed 3 bases at V and 5 bases at J, with 14 bases between. Germline CDR1 reads DFQATT; CDR2 reads SNEGSKA (reference sequence). CDR3 length: 14 residues.

This clonotype was seen a few times. V is TRBV7-2 and J is TRBJ1-1; 7 bases map to TRBD1. The junction had 6 bases not matched to a gene; V was cut back by 2 bases and J by 6 bases. CDR3 length equals 14 residues. Germline V CDR1 and CDR2: SGHTA, FQGNSA. The CDR3 sequence: CASSLMTGKPEAFF. The CDR3 DNA reads as TGTGCCAGCAGCTTAATGACAGGGAAACCTGAAGCTTTCTTT. The full variable domain, rest sourced from reference TRBV7-2 and TRBJ1-1, is GAGVSQSPSNKVTEKGKDVELRCDPISGHTALYWYRQSLGQGLEFLIYFQGNSAPDKSGLPSDRFSAERTGGSVSTLTIQRTQQEDSAVYLCASSLMTGKPEAFFGQGTRLTVV.

The V gene is TRBV7-6, the J gene TRBJ2-7; perhaps TRBD2 as D (9 bases). V shed 5 bases and J shed 1 base, with 18 bases lying between them. The germline V gene has CDR1 SGHVS and CDR2 FNYEAQ. The CDR3 totals 16 residues. The CDR3 DNA reads as TGTGCCAGCAGCCAGGGGGCTAGCGGGATATCCTACGAGCAGTACTTC. This sequence encodes CASSQGASGISYEQYF.

This clonotype was detected a few times. This chain connects TRBV20-1 to TRBJ2-7; maybe TRBD2 (5 bases). With the DNA end fitting TRBJ2-5 better, the J assignment may be wrong. The germline CDR1 and CDR2 sequences are DFQATT and SNEGSKA (reference sequence). CDR3 size: 14 residues. DNA for the CDR3: TGCAGTGCTAGAGATCCGGGGTCCGGGGAGACCCAGTACTTC. It encodes CSARDPGSGETQYF.

There are a few counts of this clonotype. The chain joins TRBV27 to TRBJ2-3; 10 positions match TRBD2. V was clipped by 8 bases and J by 6 bases; unmatched bases: 11. CDR3 size: 15 residues. CDR1 is MNHEY and CDR2 is SMNVEV in the germline V gene (reference sequence). In nucleotides, the CDR3 is TGTGCCAGCCTTGGGCCTAGCGGGAGATGGGATACGCAGTATTTT. This translates into CASLGPSGRWDTQYF.

Written as DNA, the CDR3 is TGTGCCAGCAGTTACGGGAAAGGGGGTGGAGAGACCCAGTACTTC. Its protein is CASSYGKGGGETQYF. The rearrangement joins TRBV27 to TRBJ2-5, with D possibly being TRBD1 (6 bases). The V end was cut by 4 bases, the J end by 4 bases, with 16 bases between. CDR1 and CDR2 (germline): MNHEY, SMNVEV (reference sequence). The CDR3 covers 15 residues.

The chain carries TRBV6-2 or TRBV6-3 and TRBJ2-7; D may be TRBD1 (6 bases). Germline CDR1 and CDR2: MNHEY and SVGEGT. V was clipped by 7 bases and J by 1 base, with 11 bases between them. The CDR3 runs to 13 residues. The CDR3 DNA reads TGTGCCAGCAAGGGGGAGAGGTCCTACGAGCAGTACTTC. Translating gives CASKGERSYEQYF.

The chain joins TRBV29-1 to TRBJ2-5; TRBD2 matches at 10 bases. V trimming: 7 bases; J trimming: 1 base; junction bases outside the gene matches: 9. Germline V gene sequence: CDR1 SQVTM, CDR2 ANQGSEA. The CDR3 is 15 amino acids. This CDR3 reads CSAHLSGRSQETQYF. The CDR3, as DNA: TGCAGCGCTCACCTTAGCGGGAGGTCCCAAGAGACCCAGTACTTC.

This sequence joins TRBV29-1 and TRBJ1-2; 7 bases are a match to TRBD1. Trimming at V came to 4 bases and at J to 3 bases, leaving 8 bases not matched to a gene. The V gene's germline CDR1 is SQVTM and CDR2 ANQGSEA. This CDR3 region has 14 residues. The CDR3 DNA follows: TGCAGCGTTGCGAGGGACAGTGGTCACTATGGCTACACCTTC. Its protein is CSVARDSGHYGYTF.

The chain is built from TRBV19 and TRBJ2-1; no reliable D call. The J call may be faulty, since TRBJ2-7 better matches the DNA end. The CDR3 consists of 11 residues. CDR1 and CDR2 from the germline V gene are LNHDA and SQIVND (reference sequence). CDR3 in DNA: TGTGCCAGTAGTATAGAGACAGAGCAGTACTTC. This translates into CASSIETEQYF.

The chain is built from TRBV18 and TRBJ2-6; D ambiguous. The germline V gene has CDR1 KGHSH and CDR2 LQKENI. CDR3 size: 16 residues. The V gene lost 5 bases and the J gene lost 0 bases, with 11 bases spanning the gap. CDR3 residues: CASSSRQSSGANVLTF. The CDR3 nucleotides read TGTGCCAGCTCATCGCGGCAGAGCTCTGGGGCCAACGTCCTGACTTTC.

This clonotype appeared many times. The rearrangement uses TRBV4-2 and TRBJ2-3; no reliable D call. The CDR3 has 14 amino acids. Trimming shortened V by 1 base and J by 10 bases, and 15 bases separated the two germline ends. Germline assignment: CDR1 LGHNA and CDR2 YNFKEQ. CDR3 bases: TGTGCCAGCAGCCAAGGTACTTTAAAAGAGGCGCAGTATTTT. Its protein product is CASSQGTLKEAQYF.

The chain uses TRBV13 and TRBJ1-1; D is unclear. Trimming took off 1 base at V and 10 bases at J, with 7 bases between the two ends. Germline V lookup: CDR1 PRHDT, CDR2 FYEKMQ (reference sequence). This CDR3 is 11 amino acids long. CDR3 residues: CASSLVAGAFF. CDR3 DNA: TGTGCCAGCAGCTTAGTAGCGGGAGCTTTCTTT.

This clonotype was counted a few times. CDR3 region: CASSLGLGLSDTQYF. The DNA for the CDR3 is TGCGCCAGCAGCTTGGGACTAGGACTATCCGATACGCAGTATTTT. The chain carries TRBV5-1 and TRBJ2-3; possibly TRBD2 for D (6 bases). There are 15 residues in the CDR3. CDR1 and CDR2 from the germline V gene are SGHRS and YFSETQ. V was clipped by 0 bases and J by 6 bases, with 14 bases between them.

The chain combines TRBV7-3 with TRBJ2-4; 7 nucleotides align to TRBD2. Germline assignment: CDR1 SGHTA and CDR2 FQGTGA. The CDR3 covers 13 residues. The J segment lost 13 bases and the V segment lost 5 bases, leaving 11 bases of the junction unmatched. CDR3 amino acids: CASSLPPAGEQYF. CDR3 DNA sequence: TGTGCCAGCAGCCTCCCTCCGGCGGGAGAGCAGTACTTC.

The chain employs TRBV7-9 and TRBJ2-1; perhaps TRBD2 as D (6 bases). From germline, CDR1 is SEHNR and CDR2 FQNEAQ (reference sequence). This CDR3 spans 15 amino acids. V lost 6 bases and J 13 bases, leaving 25 bases between the germline ends. The CDR3 DNA follows: TGTGCCAGCAGTTCTAACCTAGCGACTCAAGAGACCCAGTTCTTC. It yields the protein CASSSNLATQETQFF. Using reference TRBV7-9 and TRBJ2-1 for the parts outside the CDR3, the full variable domain is DTGVSQNPRHKITKRGQNVTFRCDPISEHNRLYWYRQTLGQGPEFLTYFQNEAQLEKSRLLSDRFSAERPKGSFSTLEIQRTEQGDSAMYLCASSSNLATQETQFFGPGTRLTVL.

This chain joins TRBV3-1 and TRBJ1-1; possible D gene TRBD1, 6 bases. V lost 6 bases and J 1 base, leaving 12 bases between the germline ends. CDR1 is LGHDT and CDR2 is YNNKEL in the germline V gene (reference sequence). The CDR3 has 14 residues. CDR3 protein: CASRASGANTEAFF. The CDR3 coding sequence is TGTGCCAGCAGAGCATCAGGGGCGAACACTGAAGCTTTCTTT.

This clonotype was picked up a small number of times. This chain joins TRBV5-1 and TRBJ2-7, with 13 bases matching TRBD2. Per the germline V gene, CDR1 is SGHRS and CDR2 is YFSETQ. The CDR3 covers 16 residues. Trimming cost V 4 bases and J 2 bases; bases outside gene matches: 6. CDR3 amino acids: CASSNYGTSGTYEQYF. Written as DNA, the CDR3 is TGCGCCAGCAGCAACTACGGGACTAGCGGGACCTACGAGCAGTACTTC.

The chain employs TRBV20-1 and TRBJ2-3; D ambiguous. Germline CDR1 DFQATT, CDR2 SNEGSKA (reference sequence). The CDR3 spans 16 residues. Trimming shortened V by 4 bases and J by 1 base, and 18 bases separated the two germline ends. The CDR3 nucleotides read TGCAGTGCTAAAGATCGGGTCAAGGGCGGCACAGATACGCAGTATTTT. Translating gives CSAKDRVKGGTDTQYF.

The chain links TRBV20-1 to TRBJ2-3; 11 positions match TRBD2. V lost 6 bases and J lost 4; bases outside the gene matches: 6. The germline CDR1 and CDR2 sequences are DFQATT and SNEGSKA (reference sequence). The CDR3 has 14 amino acids. CDR3 sequence (DNA): TGCAGTGCCGTGACTAGCGGGACCTCAGATACGCAGTATTTT. Translating it yields CSAVTSGTSDTQYF.

This clonotype occurred once. J is TRBJ2-5 and V is TRBV9, with TRBD2 identical over 14 bases. The CDR3 loop spans 16 amino acids. Germline V lookup: CDR1 SGDLS, CDR2 YYNGEE. Losses at the gene ends were 2 bases for V and 11 bases for J; bases not matched to a gene: 11. The CDR3: CASSVRVTSGRDEQYF. The CDR3 DNA is TGTGCCAGCAGCGTCCGAGTGACTAGCGGGAGGGATGAGCAGTACTTC.

J is TRBJ2-7 and V is TRBV11-1; TRBD1 or TRBD2 may be the D gene (5 bases each). This CDR3 comprises 12 residues. Germline V gives CDR1 SGHAT, CDR2 FQDESV (reference sequence). V shed 5 bases and J shed 7 bases, with 12 bases lying between them. The CDR3 coding sequence is TGTGCCAGCAGCCGAGGGGTAAATGAGCAGTACTTC. The encoded protein is CASSRGVNEQYF.

V usage is TRBV4-2 and J usage is TRBJ2-3; a possible D gene is TRBD2 (5 bases). V lost 1 base, J lost 2 bases, and 16 bases lay in between. From germline, CDR1 is LGHNA and CDR2 YNFKEQ. The CDR3 is 17 residues long. The CDR3 loop reads CASSQAPQRTDTDTQYF. In DNA form, the CDR3 reads TGTGCCAGCAGCCAAGCCCCCCAGCGGACGGACACAGATACGCAGTATTTT.

The CDR3 protein is CASSQASGLAGERQFF. For the CDR3, the DNA is TGTGCCAGCAGCCAAGCCTCGGGACTAGCGGGAGAACGGCAGTTCTTC. The V call is TRBV3-1, the J call TRBJ2-1, with TRBD2 matching over 14 bases. Germline CDR1 is LGHDT and CDR2 is YNNKEL (reference sequence). Unmatched junction bases numbered 8, after V lost 1 base and J lost 12 bases. CDR3 length: 16 residues.

The V gene is TRBV29-1, the J gene TRBJ2-5, with TRBD2 matching over 9 bases. The assigned J gene may be wrong: the sequence end matches TRBJ2-7 better. CDR1 and CDR2 from the germline V gene are SQVTM and ANQGSEA. CDR3 size: 14 residues. CDR3 nucleotides: TGCAGCGTTGTGTTTGTTAGCGGGGGATACGAGCAGTACTTC. Its protein is CSVVFVSGGYEQYF.

The chain combines TRBV28 with TRBJ2-1; 7 nucleotides agree with TRBD1. Germline V gene sequence: CDR1 MDHEN, CDR2 SYDVKM. V dropped 7 bases and J dropped 4; count of bases not matched to a gene: 13. The CDR3 consists of 16 residues. The CDR3 DNA is TGTGCCAGCATATCCGCCGGGACAGTAAAGTACAATGAGCAGTTCTTC. Translated, it gives CASISAGTVKYNEQFF. The full variable domain, its missing parts supplied by reference TRBV28 and TRBJ2-1, is DVKVTQSSRYLVKRTGEKVFLECVQDMDHENMFWYRQDPGLGLRLIYFSYDVKMKEKGDIPEGYSVSREKKERFSLILESASTNQTSMYLCASISAGTVKYNEQFFGPGTRLTVL.

The V call is TRBV20-1, the J call TRBJ2-1, with D uncertain. The J call could be wrong; TRBJ2-7 is a better fit for the DNA end. From germline, CDR1 is DFQATT and CDR2 SNEGSKA (reference sequence). This CDR3 is built from 15 residues. CDR3 sequence (DNA): TGCAGTGCTAGCGGCAGTTTGATCTCCTACAATGAGCAGTACTTC. Translation: CSASGSLISYNEQYF.

The V gene is TRBV2, the J gene TRBJ2-3; no clear D gene. V was shortened by 4 bases and J by 6 bases, with 8 bases between the two germline ends. The CDR3 runs to 12 residues. Germline CDR1 reads SNHLY; CDR2 reads FYNNEI. CDR3 amino acids: CASSVVRDTQYF. The CDR3 bases are TGTGCCAGCAGTGTCGTCAGGGATACGCAGTATTTT.

The J gene is TRBJ2-4, the V gene TRBV7-2; tentatively, D is TRBD1 or TRBD2 (5 bases each). The J call may be incorrect, as the DNA end agrees better with TRBJ2-7. This CDR3 is 14 amino acids long. Germline V gene lookup returns CDR1 SGHTA and CDR2 FQGNSA. CDR3 amino acids: CASSLGGSLREQYF. The CDR3 nucleotides are TGTGCCAGCAGCTTAGGGGGGTCCCTCCGCGAGCAGTACTTC.

V gene TRBV9 combines with J gene TRBJ2-1; D unresolved. V was cut by 2 bases and J by 0 bases, with 6 bases left in between. Germline values: CDR1 SGDLS, CDR2 YYNGEE. The CDR3 spans 14 residues. In nucleotides, the CDR3 is TGTGCCAGCAGCGTGGAGAGCTCCTACAATGAGCAGTTCTTC. It encodes CASSVESSYNEQFF.

CDR3 nucleotide sequence: TGCAGCGTTGATACGACAGGGGGAGGCTACACCTTC. Translating it yields CSVDTTGGGYTF. The chain recombines TRBV29-1 with TRBJ1-2, with 9 bases fitting TRBD1. CDR3 size: 12 residues. V shed 3 bases and J 8 bases; nucleotides not matched to a gene: 4. Germline assignment: CDR1 SQVTM and CDR2 ANQGSEA. The full variable domain, its missing parts supplied by reference TRBV29-1 and TRBJ1-2, is SAVISQKPSRDICQRGTSLTIQCQVDSQVTMMFWYRQQPGQSLTLIATANQGSEATYESGFVIDKFPISRPNLTFSTLTVSNMSPEDSSIYLCSVDTTGGGYTFGSGTRLTVV.